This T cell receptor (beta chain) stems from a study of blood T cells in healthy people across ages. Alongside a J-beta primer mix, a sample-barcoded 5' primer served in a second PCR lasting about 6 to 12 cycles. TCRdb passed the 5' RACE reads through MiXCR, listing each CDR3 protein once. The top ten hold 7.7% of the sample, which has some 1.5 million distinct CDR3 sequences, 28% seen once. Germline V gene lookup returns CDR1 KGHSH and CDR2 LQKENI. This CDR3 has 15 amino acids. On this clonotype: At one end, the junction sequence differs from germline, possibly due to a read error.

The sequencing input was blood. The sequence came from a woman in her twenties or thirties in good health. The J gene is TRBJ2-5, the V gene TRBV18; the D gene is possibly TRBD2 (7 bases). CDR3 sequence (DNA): TGTGCCAACTCACCTACGGGGGGCCTCCAAGAGACCCAGTACTTC. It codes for CANSPTGGLQETQYF.